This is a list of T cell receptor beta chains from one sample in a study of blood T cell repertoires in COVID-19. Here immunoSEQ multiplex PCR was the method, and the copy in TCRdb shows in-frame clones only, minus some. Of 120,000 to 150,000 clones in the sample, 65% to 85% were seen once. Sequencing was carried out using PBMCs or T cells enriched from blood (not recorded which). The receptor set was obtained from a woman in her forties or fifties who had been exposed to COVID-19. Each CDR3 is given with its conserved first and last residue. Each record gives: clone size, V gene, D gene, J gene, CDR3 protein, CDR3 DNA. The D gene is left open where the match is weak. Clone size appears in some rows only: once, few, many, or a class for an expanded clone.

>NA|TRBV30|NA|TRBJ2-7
CAWSLLGAEQYF
TGTGCCTGGAGTCTCCTAGGGGCCGAGCAGTACTTC
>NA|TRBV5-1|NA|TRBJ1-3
CASSLVSPGGNTIYF
TGCGCCAGCAGCTTAGTCAGCCCGGGAGGAAACACCATATATTTT
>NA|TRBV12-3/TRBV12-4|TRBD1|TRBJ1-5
CASYTGVGQPQHF
TGTGCCAGCTATACAGGGGTGGGACAGCCCCAGCATTTT
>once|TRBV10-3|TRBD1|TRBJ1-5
CAISAGDSSNQPQHF
TGTGCCATCAGTGCAGGGGACAGTAGCAATCAGCCCCAGCATTTT
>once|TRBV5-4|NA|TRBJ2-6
CASNTAGSGANVLTF
TGTGCCAGCAACACGGCGGGCTCTGGGGCCAACGTCCTGACTTTC
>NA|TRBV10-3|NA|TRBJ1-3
CAIQGLGNTIYF
TGTGCCATCCAGGGTTTAGGAAACACCATATATTTT
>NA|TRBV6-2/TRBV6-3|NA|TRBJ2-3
CASSYSWGVTSTDTQYF
TGTGCCAGCAGTTACTCGTGGGGGGTAACTAGCACAGATACGCAGTATTTT
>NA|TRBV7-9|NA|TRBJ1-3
CAASSLPPGSTGSGNTIYF
TGTGCCGCGAGCAGTCTTCCTCCGGGAAGTACCGGCTCTGGAAACACCATATATTTT
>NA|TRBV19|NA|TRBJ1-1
CASSTLGGGRTEAFF
TGTGCCAGTAGCACTTTGGGGGGGGGCCGGACTGAAGCTTTCTTT
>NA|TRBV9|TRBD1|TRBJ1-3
CASSTRQGSLGNTIYF
TGTGCCAGCAGCACGCGACAGGGTTCCCTTGGAAACACCATATATTTT
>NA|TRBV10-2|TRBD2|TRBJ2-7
CASSLSGGAFEQYF
TGCGCCAGCAGCCTTAGCGGGGGGGCCTTCGAGCAGTACTTC
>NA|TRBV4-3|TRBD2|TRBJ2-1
CASSQAPGGSYNEQFF
TGCGCCAGCAGCCAAGCCCCGGGGGGCTCCTACAATGAGCAGTTCTTC
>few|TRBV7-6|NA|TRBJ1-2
CASSPDTNYGYTF
TGTGCCAGCAGCCCCGACACGAACTATGGCTACACCTTC
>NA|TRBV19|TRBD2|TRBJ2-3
CASGFTSGSGTDTQYF
TGTGCCAGTGGTTTTACTAGCGGGAGTGGCACAGATACGCAGTATTTT
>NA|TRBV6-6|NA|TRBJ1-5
CASSRGPQGIYQPQHF
TGTGCCAGCAGTCGAGGGCCCCAGGGAATCTATCAGCCCCAGCATTTT
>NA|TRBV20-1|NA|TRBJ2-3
CSASWAGISTDTQYF
TGCAGTGCTAGTTGGGCGGGGATAAGCACAGATACGCAGTATTTT
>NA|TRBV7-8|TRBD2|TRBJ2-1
CASSHGLAGGGRNEQFF
TGTGCCAGCAGCCATGGACTAGCGGGAGGAGGTCGCAATGAGCAGTTCTTC
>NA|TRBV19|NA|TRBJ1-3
CASSMGPSSGNTIYF
TGTGCCAGTAGTATGGGGCCGTCATCTGGAAACACCATATATTTT
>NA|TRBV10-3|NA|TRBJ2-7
CAISESNGEQYF
TGTGCCATCAGTGAGTCGAACGGCGAGCAGTACTTC
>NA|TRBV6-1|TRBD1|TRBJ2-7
CASSEEGGSSYEQYF
TGTGCCAGCAGTGAAGAAGGGGGCTCTTCCTACGAGCAGTACTTC
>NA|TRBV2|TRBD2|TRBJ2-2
CASRQTSGRAWGELFF
TGTGCCAGCAGACAAACTAGCGGGAGGGCCTGGGGGGAGCTGTTTTTT
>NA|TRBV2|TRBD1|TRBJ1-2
CASSQSRSTGGDYGYTF
TGTGCCAGCAGCCAGTCCAGGTCGACAGGGGGTGACTATGGCTACACCTTC
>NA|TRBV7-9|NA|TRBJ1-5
CASSLWPNQPQHF
TGTGCCAGCAGCTTATGGCCCAATCAGCCCCAGCATTTT
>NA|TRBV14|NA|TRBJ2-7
CASSPSGIEQYF
TGTGCCAGCAGCCCTTCGGGGATCGAGCAGTACTTC
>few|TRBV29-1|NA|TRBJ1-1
CSVVPGWGTEAFF
TGCAGCGTTGTCCCAGGGTGGGGCACTGAAGCTTTCTTT
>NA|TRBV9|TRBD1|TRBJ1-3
CASSVGGGGNTIYF
TGTGCCAGCAGCGTAGGAGGGGGCGGAAACACCATATATTTT
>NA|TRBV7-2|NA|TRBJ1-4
CASSSGPGQPNEKLFF
TGTGCCAGCAGCTCCGGGCCCGGACAACCTAATGAAAAACTGTTTTTT
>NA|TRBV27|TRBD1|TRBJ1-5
CASSPSGGGGNQPQHF
TGTGCCAGCAGCCCCTCAGGGGGTGGAGGCAATCAGCCCCAGCATTTT
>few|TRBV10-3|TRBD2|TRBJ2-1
CAIALAGAEQFF
TGTGCCATCGCACTAGCGGGAGCTGAGCAGTTCTTC
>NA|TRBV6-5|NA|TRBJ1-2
CASFNGPGEGYTF
TGTGCCAGCTTCAATGGCCCCGGGGAAGGCTACACCTTC
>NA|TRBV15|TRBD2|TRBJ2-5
CATSRGTSGQETQYF
TGTGCCACCAGCAGGGGGACTAGCGGCCAAGAGACCCAGTACTTC
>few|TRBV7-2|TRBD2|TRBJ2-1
CASSPTRLAGPLGGQFF
TGTGCCAGCAGCCCAACACGACTAGCGGGGCCGTTGGGGGGGCAGTTCTTC
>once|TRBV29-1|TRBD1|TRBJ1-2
CSVESRGHYGYTF
TGCAGCGTTGAATCAAGGGGGCACTATGGCTACACCTTC
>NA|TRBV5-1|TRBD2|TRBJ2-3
CASSLPAGGTDTQYF
TGCGCCAGCAGCTTGCCGGCGGGGGGCACAGATACGCAGTATTTT
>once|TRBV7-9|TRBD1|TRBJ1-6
CASSSQGVSYNSPLHF
TGTGCCAGCAGCTCACAGGGGGTCTCCTATAATTCACCCCTCCACTTT
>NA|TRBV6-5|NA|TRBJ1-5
CASWRGRVNQPQHF
TGTGCCAGTTGGAGGGGCAGGGTCAATCAGCCCCAGCATTTT
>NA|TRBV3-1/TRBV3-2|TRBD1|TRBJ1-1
CASSQDKGQGRGNTEAFF
TGTGCCAGCAGCCAAGACAAAGGACAGGGGAGAGGGAACACTGAAGCTTTCTTT
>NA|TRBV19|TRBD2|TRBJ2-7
CASSSLGTSGILPYEQYF
TGTGCCAGTAGCTCACTCGGGACTAGCGGCATTTTACCCTACGAGCAGTACTTC
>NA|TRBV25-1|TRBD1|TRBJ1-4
CASSEPPRQGMREKLFF
TGTGCCAGCAGTGAACCCCCCCGACAGGGTATGAGAGAAAAACTGTTTTTT
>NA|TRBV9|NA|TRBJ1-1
CASSVAGQGEAFF
TGTGCCAGCAGCGTAGCGGGTCAGGGTGAAGCTTTCTTT
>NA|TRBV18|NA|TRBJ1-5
CASSPSNQPQHF
TGTGCCAGCTCCCCGTCCAATCAGCCCCAGCATTTT
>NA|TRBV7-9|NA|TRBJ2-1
CASARGGLGGSGSSYNEQFF
TGTGCTAGCGCCAGGGGCGGCCTCGGCGGGAGCGGTAGCTCCTACAATGAGCAGTTCTTC
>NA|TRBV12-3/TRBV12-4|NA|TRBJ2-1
CASSEGGPEQFF
TGTGCCAGCAGCGAAGGAGGGCCTGAGCAGTTCTTC
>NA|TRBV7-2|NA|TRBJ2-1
CASGGGSLLSNEQFF
TGTGCCAGCGGAGGGGGCTCTCTACTTAGCAATGAGCAGTTCTTC
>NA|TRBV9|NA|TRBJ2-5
CASSVGAGQETQYF
TGTGCCAGCAGCGTAGGGGCGGGACAAGAGACCCAGTACTTC
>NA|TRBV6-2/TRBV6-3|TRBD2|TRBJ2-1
CASSSPSGRSLNEQFF
TGTGCCAGCAGTTCGCCTAGCGGGAGATCTCTGAATGAGCAGTTCTTC
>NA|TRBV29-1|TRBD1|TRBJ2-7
CSVDPGTGSYEQYF
TGCAGCGTTGATCCCGGGACAGGCTCCTACGAGCAGTACTTC
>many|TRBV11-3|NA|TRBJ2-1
CASSLGRGEGYNEQFF
TGTGCCAGCAGCTTAGGACGGGGAGAGGGCTACAATGAGCAGTTCTTC
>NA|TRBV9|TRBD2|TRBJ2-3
CASSFGTSGSRGTDTQYF
TGTGCCAGCAGCTTCGGGACTAGCGGGAGTAGAGGCACAGATACGCAGTATTTT
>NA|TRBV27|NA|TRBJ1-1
CASSEQMRNTEAFF
TGTGCCAGCAGCGAACAGATGAGGAACACTGAAGCTTTCTTT
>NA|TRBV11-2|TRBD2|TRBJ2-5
CASSPGGIQETQYF
TGTGCCAGCAGCCCGGGGGGGATCCAAGAGACCCAGTACTTC
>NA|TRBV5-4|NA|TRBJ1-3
CASSSRDFGNTIYF
TGTGCCAGCAGCTCCCGGGACTTTGGAAACACCATATATTTT
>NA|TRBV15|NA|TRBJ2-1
CATSRATGKGFSYNEQFF
TGTGCCACCAGCAGAGCTACAGGGAAGGGATTCTCCTACAATGAGCAGTTCTTC
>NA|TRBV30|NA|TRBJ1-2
CAWRPGRGRLGYTF
TGTGCCTGGAGACCTGGACGGGGGAGATTAGGCTACACCTTC
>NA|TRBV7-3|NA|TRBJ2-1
CASSQRPTRSYNEQFF
TGTGCCAGCAGCCAGCGACCAACCCGCTCCTACAATGAGCAGTTCTTC
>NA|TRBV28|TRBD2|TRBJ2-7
CASSLLGLAGQAYEQYF
TGTGCCAGCAGTTTATTGGGACTAGCGGGGCAAGCCTACGAGCAGTACTTC
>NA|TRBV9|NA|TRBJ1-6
CASSVVGNSPLHF
TGTGCCAGCAGCGTAGTCGGTAATTCACCCCTCCACTTT
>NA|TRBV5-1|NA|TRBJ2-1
CASSIRDEQFF
TGCGCCAGCAGCATCAGGGATGAGCAGTTCTTC